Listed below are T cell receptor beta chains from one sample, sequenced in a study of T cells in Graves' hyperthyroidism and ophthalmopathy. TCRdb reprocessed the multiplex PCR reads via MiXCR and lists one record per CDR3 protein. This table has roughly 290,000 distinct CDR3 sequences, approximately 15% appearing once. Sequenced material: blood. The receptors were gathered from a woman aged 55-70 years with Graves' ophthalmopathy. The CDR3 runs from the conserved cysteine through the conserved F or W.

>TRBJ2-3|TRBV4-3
CASIQDRGKDTQYF
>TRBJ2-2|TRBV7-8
CASSLPQQGLAGGFTGELFF
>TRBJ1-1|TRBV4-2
CASSQDGASATEAFF
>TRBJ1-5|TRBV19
CASRGQGNGNNQPQHF
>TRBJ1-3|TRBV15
CATSRETAPGNTIYF
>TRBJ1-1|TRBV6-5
CASSYSGRANTEAFF
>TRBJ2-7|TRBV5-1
CASSLVRDSSYEQYF
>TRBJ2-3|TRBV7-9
CASSLQVGDTQYF
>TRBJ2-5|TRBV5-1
CASSLDREGPETQYF
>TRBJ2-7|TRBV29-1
CSVLDSGSGYEQYF
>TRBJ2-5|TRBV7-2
CATGQSSGETQYF
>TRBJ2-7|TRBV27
CASGRGDFVHEQYF
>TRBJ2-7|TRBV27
CASSLRTGGVLVNEQYF
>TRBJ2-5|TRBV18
CASSPLGRETQYF
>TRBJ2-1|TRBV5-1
CASSWRDGGIYNEQFF
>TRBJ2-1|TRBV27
CAGKSSYNEQFF
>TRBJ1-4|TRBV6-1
CASSDDRGEKLFF
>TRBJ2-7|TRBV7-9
CASSLSVAYEQYF
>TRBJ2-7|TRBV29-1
CSVDTGVSYEQYF
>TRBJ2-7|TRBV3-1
CASSHNYEQYF
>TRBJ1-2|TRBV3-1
CASSPNGQSGYTF
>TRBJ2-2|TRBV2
CASSVQARAGELLF